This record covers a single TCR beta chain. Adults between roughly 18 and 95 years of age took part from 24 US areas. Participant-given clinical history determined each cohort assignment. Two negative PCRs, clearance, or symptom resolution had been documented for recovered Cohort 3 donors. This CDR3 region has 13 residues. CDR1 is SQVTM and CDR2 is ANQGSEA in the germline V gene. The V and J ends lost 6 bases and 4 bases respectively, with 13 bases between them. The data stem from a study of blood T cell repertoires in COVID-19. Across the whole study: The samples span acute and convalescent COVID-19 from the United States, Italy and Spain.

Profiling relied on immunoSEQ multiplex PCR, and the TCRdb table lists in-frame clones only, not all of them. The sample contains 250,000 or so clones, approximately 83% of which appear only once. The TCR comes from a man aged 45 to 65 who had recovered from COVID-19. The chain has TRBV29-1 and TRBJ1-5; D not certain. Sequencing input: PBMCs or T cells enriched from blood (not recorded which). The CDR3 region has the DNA TGCAGCGTCGCACTAGGCCAAAATCAGCCCCAGCATTTT. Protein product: CSVALGQNQPQHF.